Included here is one T cell receptor beta chain sequence, with context. Its antigen is unknown. Primers: 60 Vbeta forward and 13 Jbeta reverse. Sequencing used immunoSEQ multiplex PCR; TCRdb keeps in-frame clones, though not all of them. The profile shows 150,000 to 200,000 clones, 73% of them singletons. There were likely unrecorded immune exposures, though donors were nominally healthy when sampled. These data originate in a study of cytomegalovirus exposure and HLA in healthy donors. General study results and limits: The study assumed roughly uniform donor sequencing depth for presence/absence analyses. In a later analysis, an Asian-associated ancestry cluster reportedly showed fewer N-insertions than the 666-donor mean.

This CDR3 comprises 17 residues. Germline CDR1 and CDR2: SGHNT and YYREEE (reference sequence). V gave up 2 bases and J gave up 1 base; unmatched junction bases: 6. V is TRBV5-4 and J is TRBJ2-1; 10 bases map to TRBD2. This sequence originates from a woman between 25 and 40 years old in good health and CMV-seronegative. Sequencing was performed on PBMCs. DNA of the CDR3: TGTGCCAGCAGCTTTCCCAGCGGGGGGGCATCCTACAATGAGCAGTTCTTC. Protein: CASSFPSGGASYNEQFF. Filled out from reference TRBV5-4 and TRBJ2-1, the complete variable domain reads ETGVTQSPTHLIKTRGQQVTLRCSSQSGHNTVSWYQQALGQGPQFIFQYYREEENGRGNFPPRFSGLQFPNYSSELNVNALELDDSALYLCASSFPSGGASYNEQFFGPGTRLTVL.